Presented here are 21 T cell receptor beta chains from one specimen sequenced in a study of T cell changes during pregnancy in multiple sclerosis. Clones were read by immunoSEQ multiplex PCR, and TCRdb kept only the in-frame ones, dropping some. The table records tens of thousands of clones, approximately 90% of them present only once. The input for sequencing was peripheral blood, taken in the first trimester of pregnancy. The receptors originated from a female donor in good health, enrolled as a control in a pregnancy study.

The chain employs TRBV30 and TRBJ1-2; D might be TRBD1 (5 bases). The CDR3 contains 16 residues. In germline, CDR1 is GTSNPN, CDR2 SVGIG (reference sequence). V was pared by 4 bases and J by 2 bases, with 20 bases between. CDR3 nucleotide sequence: TGTGCCTGGAAAGGGGCCACCAAAGGGATAAACTATGGCTACACCTTC. Protein sequence: CAWKGATKGINYGYTF.

V usage is TRBV7-9 and J usage is TRBJ1-2; D possibly corresponds to TRBD1 (5 bases). V lost 8 bases and J lost 7, with 14 bases in between. CDR1 is SEHNR and CDR2 is FQNEAQ in the germline V gene (reference sequence). This CDR3 is 12 amino acids long. CDR3 DNA: TGTGCCAGCTGGGGGGGACGGTCTGGCTACACCTTC. Amino acids: CASWGGRSGYTF.

This chain uses TRBV19 with TRBJ2-1; D perhaps matches TRBD2 (6 bases). Trimming pared 1 base from V and 8 bases from J, leaving 21 bases between. The CDR3 loop spans 17 amino acids. Germline CDR1 reads LNHDA; CDR2 reads SQIVND (reference sequence). The CDR3 region has the DNA TGTGCCAGTAGTATAGGGGAGGTCGCACGAAGAATCGATGAGCAGTTCTTC. Protein sequence: CASSIGEVARRIDEQFF.

This chain uses TRBV6-1 with TRBJ2-7, with 8 bases aligning to TRBD1. V lost 6 bases and J lost 6; bases outside the gene matches: 7. Germline V CDR1 and CDR2: MNHNS, SASEGT. This CDR3 is 13 amino acids long. CDR3 residues: CASSGQGRREQYF. In DNA form, the CDR3 reads TGTGCCAGCAGCGGACAGGGTAGGCGCGAGCAGTACTTC.

The DNA for the CDR3 is TGCGCCAGCAGCCAGTCGGGCGGACTCGCTTACAATGAGCAGTTCTTC. Translation: CASSQSGGLAYNEQFF. The J gene is TRBJ2-1, the V gene TRBV5-1; TRBD2 is a possible D gene (5 bases). The V gene's germline CDR1 is SGHRS and CDR2 YFSETQ. The CDR3 covers 16 residues. Trimming shortened V by 4 bases and J by 4 bases, and 18 bases separated the two germline ends. The whole variable domain, filled in from reference TRBV5-1 and TRBJ2-1, reads KAGVTQTPRYLIKTRGQQVTLSCSPISGHRSVSWYQQTPGQGLQFLFEYFSETQRNKGNFPGRFSGRQFSNSRSEMNVSTLELGDSALYLCASSQSGGLAYNEQFFGPGTRLTVL.

The chain has TRBV2 and TRBJ2-7; D perhaps matches TRBD1 (6 bases). Trimming removed 4 bases from V and 2 bases from J, with 12 bases in between. The CDR3 length is 14 residues. CDR1 SNHLY and CDR2 FYNNEI come from the germline V gene. CDR3 residues: CASSVSGGPYEQYF. The CDR3 region has the DNA TGTGCCAGCAGTGTCAGTGGGGGCCCCTACGAGCAGTACTTC. Looking up the rest from reference TRBV2 and TRBJ2-7 gives the full variable domain: EPEVTQTPSHQVTQMGQEVILRCVPISNHLYFYWYRQILGQKVEFLVSFYNNEISEKSEIFDDQFSVERPDGSNFTLKIRSTKLEDSAMYFCASSVSGGPYEQYFGPGTRLTVT.

V usage is TRBV7-2 and J usage is TRBJ1-2, with a weak D call TRBD1 (5 bases). This CDR3 contains 13 residues. Germline V CDR1 and CDR2: SGHTA, FQGNSA. V was shortened by 5 bases and J by 8 bases, with 15 bases between the two germline ends. The DNA of the CDR3 is TGTGCCAGCAGCCCCCAAGGGGCCCACGGCTACACCTTC. Translating it yields CASSPQGAHGYTF. Full variable domain (outside the CDR3, taken from reference TRBV7-2 and TRBJ1-2): GAGVSQSPSNKVTEKGKDVELRCDPISGHTALYWYRQSLGQGLEFLIYFQGNSAPDKSGLPSDRFSAERTGGSVSTLTIQRTQQEDSAVYLCASSPQGAHGYTFGSGTRLTVV.

V is TRBV30 and J is TRBJ1-2; D remains unclear. Looked up from germline, CDR1 is GTSNPN and CDR2 is SVGIG (reference sequence). This CDR3 is 11 amino acids long. V was trimmed by 2 bases and J by 8 bases, leaving 9 bases between them. For the CDR3, the DNA is TGTGCCTGGAGTAACGTGAGGGGCTACACCTTC. Amino acid sequence: CAWSNVRGYTF.

V usage is TRBV7-2 and J usage is TRBJ2-7; D is ambiguous. Trimming pared 5 bases from V and 5 bases from J, leaving 13 bases between. This CDR3 comprises 13 residues. Germline V CDR1 and CDR2: SGHTA, FQGNSA. The CDR3 nucleotides read TGTGCCAGCAGCCCAGAGCCGACTCACGAGCAGTACTTC. It yields the protein CASSPEPTHEQYF.

This clone was detected a few times. The chain is built from TRBV4-3 and TRBJ2-3; TRBD1 aligns across 11 bases. The CDR3 consists of 16 residues. Per germline, CDR1 LGHNA and CDR2 YSLEER. Unmatched junction bases numbered 3, after V lost 0 bases and J lost 4 bases. The CDR3 region is CASSQEWGQGADTQYF. The CDR3 DNA reads TGCGCCAGCAGCCAAGAGTGGGGACAGGGGGCAGATACGCAGTATTTT.

CDR3 coding DNA: TGCAGCGTAGAGGGGGGGTACACCGGGGAGCTGTTTTTT. It is translated as CSVEGGYTGELFF. V usage is TRBV29-1 and J usage is TRBJ2-2, with D possibly TRBD2 on 7 matching bases. Germline V gene lookup returns CDR1 SQVTM and CDR2 ANQGSEA. The V and J ends lost 6 bases and 3 bases respectively, with 11 bases between them. The CDR3 extends over 13 amino acids.

The genes are TRBV2 and TRBJ1-2; maybe TRBD1 (5 bases). Germline V gives CDR1 SNHLY, CDR2 FYNNEI. Trimming cost V 3 bases and J 1 base, with 9 bases left between them. The CDR3 sequence is 14 residues long. The CDR3 coding sequence is TGTGCCAGCAGTGATTCCGGGGGTAACTATGGCTACACCTTC. Protein sequence: CASSDSGGNYGYTF.

The chain carries TRBV27 and TRBJ2-7, with D possibly matching TRBD1 (6 bases). V gave up 9 bases and J gave up 3 bases, with 12 bases separating them. The V gene's germline CDR1 is MNHEY and CDR2 SMNVEV (reference sequence). The CDR3 loop spans 12 amino acids. CDR3 DNA sequence: TGTGCCAGGGCCGAGGGGGACTACGAGCAGTACTTC. It yields the protein CARAEGDYEQYF.

The genes are TRBV2 and TRBJ2-7, with 11 bases aligning to TRBD1. Unmatched junction bases numbered 30, after V lost 4 bases and J lost 1 base. Germline V gives CDR1 SNHLY, CDR2 FYNNEI. CDR3 length equals 24 residues. This chain's CDR3 is CASSGPRHRDRGGTRGPLSYEQYF. The DNA of the CDR3 is TGTGCCAGCAGTGGGCCAAGACACCGGGACAGGGGGGGGACGAGAGGGCCCCTTTCCTACGAGCAGTACTTC. The entire variable domain, with the rest obtained from reference TRBV2 and TRBJ2-7, is as follows: EPEVTQTPSHQVTQMGQEVILRCVPISNHLYFYWYRQILGQKVEFLVSFYNNEISEKSEIFDDQFSVERPDGSNFTLKIRSTKLEDSAMYFCASSGPRHRDRGGTRGPLSYEQYFGPGTRLTVT.

This chain connects TRBV20-1 to TRBJ1-2, with a weak D call TRBD1 (6 bases). Trimming pared 5 bases from V and 7 bases from J, leaving 11 bases between. Germline CDR1 is DFQATT and CDR2 is SNEGSKA (reference sequence). CDR3 length: 11 amino acids. As DNA, the CDR3 is TGCAGTGCTGGGAGGGGGGTTGGCTACACCTTC. Its protein is CSAGRGVGYTF.

This chain connects TRBV7-6 to TRBJ2-1, with TRBD1 as a possible D gene (6 bases). The CDR3 spans 17 residues. Germline CDR1 reads SGHVS; CDR2 reads FNYEAQ. V was pared by 2 bases and J by 0 bases, with 14 bases between. The chain's CDR3 is CASSLRGQSSSYNEQFF. The CDR3, as DNA: TGTGCCAGCAGCTTACGGGGACAATCGAGCTCCTACAATGAGCAGTTCTTC. Filled out from reference TRBV7-6 and TRBJ2-1, the complete variable domain reads GAGVSQSPRYKVTKRGQDVALRCDPISGHVSLYWYRQALGQGPEFLTYFNYEAQQDKSGLPNDRFSAERPEGSISTLTIQRTEQRDSAMYRCASSLRGQSSSYNEQFFGPGTRLTVL.

The chain has TRBV7-9 and TRBJ2-2, with TRBD2 identical over 8 bases. This CDR3 is 17 amino acids long. Losses at the gene ends were 3 bases for V and 6 bases for J; bases not matched to a gene: 12. CDR1 and CDR2 from the germline V gene are SEHNR and FQNEAQ (reference sequence). The CDR3 reads CASSLGGLSGTAGELFF. CDR3 sequence (DNA): TGTGCCAGCAGCTTGGGGGGCCTTAGCGGGACGGCCGGGGAGCTGTTTTTT.

The chain links TRBV5-5 to TRBJ2-7; D is possibly TRBD1 (6 bases). Germline V gives CDR1 SGHKS, CDR2 YYEKEE (reference sequence). The ends were cut back, 0 bases at V and 3 bases at J, with 16 bases in the middle. This CDR3 contains 16 residues. This chain's CDR3 is CASSLAADRMIYEQYF. In DNA form, the CDR3 reads TGTGCCAGCAGCTTGGCCGCTGACAGGATGATCTACGAGCAGTACTTC.

This clone was found once. The chain carries TRBV4-2 and TRBJ2-7; 11 nucleotides agree with TRBD2. With V trimmed by 1 base and J by 6 bases, 11 bases remained unmatched. Germline CDR1 reads LGHNA; CDR2 reads YNFKEQ. This CDR3 is built from 17 residues. As DNA, the CDR3 is TGTGCCAGCAGCCAAGGAACTAGCGGGAGCCGGGGGGGCGAGCAGTACTTC. Its protein is CASSQGTSGSRGGEQYF.

This rearrangement joins TRBV28 to TRBJ1-6; no firm D call. The germline CDR1 and CDR2 sequences are MDHEN and SYDVKM. Trimming shortened V by 7 bases and J by 0 bases, and 10 bases separated the two germline ends. There are 15 residues in the CDR3. The CDR3 loop reads CASTVLSSYNSPLHF. In DNA, the CDR3 is TGTGCCAGCACCGTACTTAGCTCCTATAATTCACCCCTCCACTTT.

CDR3 nucleotide sequence: TGTGCCACCAGCAGAGATCAGGGATCGCAGACCCAGTACTTC. Its protein is CATSRDQGSQTQYF. J is TRBJ2-5 and V is TRBV15; TRBD1 might be the D (5 bases). Trimming took off 0 bases at V and 6 bases at J, with 11 bases between the two ends. Germline CDR1 LNHNV, CDR2 YYDKDF (reference sequence). The CDR3 loop spans 14 amino acids.